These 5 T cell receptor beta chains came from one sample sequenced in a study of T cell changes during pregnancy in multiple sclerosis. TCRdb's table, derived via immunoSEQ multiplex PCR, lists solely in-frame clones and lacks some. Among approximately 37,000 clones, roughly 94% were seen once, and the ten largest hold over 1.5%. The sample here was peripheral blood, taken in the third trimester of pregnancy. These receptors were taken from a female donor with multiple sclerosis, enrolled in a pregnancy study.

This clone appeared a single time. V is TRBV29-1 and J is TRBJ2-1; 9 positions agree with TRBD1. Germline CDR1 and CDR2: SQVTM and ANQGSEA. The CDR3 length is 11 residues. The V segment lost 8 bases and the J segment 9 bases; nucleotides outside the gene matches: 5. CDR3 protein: CSLGQGFEQFF. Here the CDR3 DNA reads TGCAGCCTGGGACAGGGCTTTGAGCAGTTCTTC.

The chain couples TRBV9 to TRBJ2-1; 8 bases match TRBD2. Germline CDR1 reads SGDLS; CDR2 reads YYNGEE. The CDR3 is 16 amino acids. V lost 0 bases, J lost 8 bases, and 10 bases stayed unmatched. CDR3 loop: CASSVEVGGATYEQFF. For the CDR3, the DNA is TGTGCCAGCAGCGTAGAGGTCGGGGGGGCCACATATGAGCAGTTCTTC.

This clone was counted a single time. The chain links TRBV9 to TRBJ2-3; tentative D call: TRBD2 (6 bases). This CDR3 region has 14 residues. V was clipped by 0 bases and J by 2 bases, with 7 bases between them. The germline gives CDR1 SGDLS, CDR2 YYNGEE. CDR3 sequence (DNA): TGTGCCAGCAGCGTAGCGGGAGTCACAGATACGCAGTATTTT. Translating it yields CASSVAGVTDTQYF.

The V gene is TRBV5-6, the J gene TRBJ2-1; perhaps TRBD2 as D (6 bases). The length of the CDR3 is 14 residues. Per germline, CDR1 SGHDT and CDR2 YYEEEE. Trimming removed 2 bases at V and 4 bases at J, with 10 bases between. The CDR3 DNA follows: TGTGCCAGCAGCTTCCGGGACTCGTACAATGAGCAGTTCTTC. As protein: CASSFRDSYNEQFF.

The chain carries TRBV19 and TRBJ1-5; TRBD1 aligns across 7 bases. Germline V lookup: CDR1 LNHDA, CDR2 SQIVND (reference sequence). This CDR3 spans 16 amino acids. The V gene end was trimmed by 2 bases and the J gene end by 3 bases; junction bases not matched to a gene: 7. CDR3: CASSISTGQFNQPQHF. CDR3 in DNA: TGTGCCAGTAGTATATCGACGGGACAGTTCAATCAGCCCCAGCATTTT.